One T cell receptor beta chain is described in this entry. Its antigen is not known. The naive CD8 population came from CD45RO-negative cells selected for CCR7, without terminally differentiated effector memory CD45RA+ cells. These data originate in a study of shared clonotypes between healthy human individuals. Study information: The people who gave samples were a couple of women and a few men aged 18 to 49. Study outcomes and limitations: Despite large depth, rarefaction showed incomplete sorted-subset sequencing.

This CDR3 spans 11 amino acids. The V end was cut by 5 bases, the J end by 9 bases, with 11 bases between. From germline, CDR1 is DFQATT and CDR2 SNEGSKA (reference sequence). Only in-frame clones appear in the TCRdb table, and some are missing; sequencing was by immunoSEQ multiplex PCR. Of hundreds of thousands of clones detected, about 96% appear once; the ten largest clones hold 0.11%. Material for sequencing was naive CD8+ T cells sorted from blood. The chain employs TRBV20-1 and TRBJ2-1, with D tentatively TRBD1 (5 bases). The TCR sequence derives from a woman under 40 in good health. In DNA form, the CDR3 reads TGCAGTGCTCTCCAGGGATCTGAGCAGTTCTTC. Amino acids: CSALQGSEQFF.